The rows below give T cell receptor beta chains drawn from one sample of a study of T cells in Graves' hyperthyroidism and ophthalmopathy. TCRdb recomputed calls from the multiplex PCR reads with MiXCR, one row per CDR3 protein. The profile shows a few hundred thousand distinct CDR3 sequences, approximately 14% of them singletons. Sequencing used blood. These receptors were collected from a middle-aged woman with Graves' hyperthyroidism. Each CDR3 is given with its conserved first and last residue. A D gene is named only where the DNA matches it firmly. Size tells how often a clone was seen (once, few, many) or the class of an expanded clone, and some rows leave it out.

d_call clone_size j_call v_call cdr3_aa cdr3_nt
. few TRBJ2-1 TRBV6-1 CASAGVGGRNEQFF TGTGCCAGTGCGGGGGTAGGGGGCCGGAATGAGCAGTTCTTC
TRBD2 few TRBJ2-1 TRBV19 CASRASGDNEQFF TGTGCCAGTAGGGCTAGCGGAGACAATGAGCAGTTCTTC
. . TRBJ1-6 TRBV28 CASSPAQSKGALHF TGTGCCAGCAGTCCGGCGCAAAGCAAAGGGGCCCTCCACTTT
. many TRBJ1-1 TRBV3-1 CASSFQGEAFF TGTGCCAGCAGCTTTCAAGGTGAAGCTTTCTTT
. many TRBJ2-7 TRBV5-1 CASSEGNRDWNGTYEQYF TGCGCCAGCAGCGAAGGGAACCGGGACTGGAACGGGACCTACGAGCAGTACTTC
. . TRBJ1-6 TRBV11-2 CASSLEAGLGSPLHF TGTGCCAGCAGCTTAGAGGCAGGATTAGGTTCACCCCTCCACTTT
. . TRBJ2-3 TRBV7-9 CASSHGSDTQYF TGTGCCAGCAGCCATGGCTCAGATACGCAGTATTTT
. many TRBJ1-4 TRBV28 CASSDRNNEKLFF TGTGCCAGTTCGGACAGAAATAATGAAAAACTGTTTTTT
. few TRBJ1-2 TRBV7-2 CASSTRDPRGYTF TGTGCCAGCAGCACCCGGGATCCCCGGGGCTACACCTTC
. many TRBJ2-3 TRBV20-1 CSASRVTRKARDTQYF TGCAGTGCTAGCCGTGTGACTAGGAAAGCTAGAGATACGCAGTATTTT
TRBD1 . TRBJ1-1 TRBV7-2 CASSSQGKGTEAFF TGTGCCAGCAGCTCACAGGGGAAGGGGACTGAAGCTTTCTTT
. few TRBJ2-7 TRBV11-3 CASSLGQWGQGEQYF TGTGCCAGCAGCTTGGGGCAGTGGGGGCAAGGCGAGCAGTACTTC
TRBD1 many TRBJ2-3 TRBV7-3 CASSYTGGATDTQYF TGTGCCAGCAGCTATACAGGGGGCGCGACAGATACGCAGTATTTT
. few TRBJ2-1 TRBV4-1 CASSQDRPVYNEQFF TGCGCCAGCAGCCAAGATCGCCCGGTCTACAATGAGCAGTTCTTC
. many TRBJ1-2 TRBV19 CASRSGTEYIPDYGYTF TGTGCCAGTAGGTCCGGGACGGAATACATTCCGGACTATGGCTACACCTTC
. . TRBJ1-2 TRBV4-1 CASSQDQSLGYGYTF TGCGCCAGCAGCCAAGATCAATCTCTCGGCTATGGCTACACCTTC